This T cell receptor (beta chain) was captured by sequencing in a study of siplizumab effects on memory and regulatory T cells. Overall study findings and caveats: An assignable naive or memory phenotype was lacking in roughly 75-96% of proliferating CD4+ or CD8+ clones. Sequences below about 10^-5 frequency were poorly captured, and few alloreactive clones mapped to unstimulated subsets. The mean Treg-derived percentage of mappable alloreactive CD4+ clones was approximately 68% with siplizumab compared with under 30% in controls. Whether proliferating Tregs in siplizumab cultures suppress was not functionally confirmed.

Turning to this clone: The antigen is undetermined.

With 0 bases removed from V and 2 bases from J, the gap between germline ends came to 10 bases. There are 15 residues in the CDR3. The V gene's germline CDR1 is SGHRS and CDR2 YFSETQ. The method was immunoSEQ multiplex PCR; TCRdb's version includes in-frame clones alone and lacks a portion of them. The sample consists of some 100,000 clones, approximately 94% of them appearing once. The origin of this receptor is a human donor in good health. The sample consisted of Tregs sorted from blood. The genes are TRBV5-1 and TRBJ2-3; D gene unclear. The CDR3, as DNA: TGCGCCAGCAGCTTGGTAGCTTTGGCCACAGATACGCAGTATTTT. It yields the protein CASSLVALATDTQYF.